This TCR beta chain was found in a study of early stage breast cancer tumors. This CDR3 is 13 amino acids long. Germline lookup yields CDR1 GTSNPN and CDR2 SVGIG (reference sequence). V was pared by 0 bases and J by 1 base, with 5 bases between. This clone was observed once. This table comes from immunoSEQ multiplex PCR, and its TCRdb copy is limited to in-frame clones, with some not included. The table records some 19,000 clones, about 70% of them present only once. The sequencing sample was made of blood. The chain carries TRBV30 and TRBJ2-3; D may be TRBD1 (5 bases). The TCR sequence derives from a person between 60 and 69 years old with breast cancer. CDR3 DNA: TGTGCCTGGAGTGTAGGGGGCACAGATACGCAGTATTTT. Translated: CAWSVGGTDTQYF.